This is a list of T cell receptor beta chains from one sample in a study of tumor and adjacent non-tumor tissue in lung cancer. TCRdb redid the calling of the multiplex PCR reads with MiXCR, one entry per CDR3 protein. This table has some 93,000 distinct CDR3 sequences, roughly 66% appearing once. Sequencing used lung tumor tissue. The receptors shown here come from a man in his fifties or sixties with non-small cell lung cancer. The CDR3 runs from the conserved cysteine through the conserved F or W. D genes are given only for firm matches. For some rows the clone size is stated as once, few or many, or as a class when expanded; others skip it.

v_gene	abundance	j_gene	d_gene	CDR3aa	CDR3nt
TRBV10-2	-	TRBJ1-2	-	CVSTQTPNYGYTF	TGCGTCAGCACACAGACCCCTAACTATGGCTACACATTC
TRBV11-2	-	TRBJ2-1	TRBD2	CASSSRTSGYNEQLF	TGTGCCAGCAGCTCTCGGACTAGCGGCTATAATGAGCAGCTCTTC
TRBV29-1	-	TRBJ2-3	-	CSMGGQGTRGTQYF	TGCAGCATGGGAGGTCAGGGGACGCGTGGTACGCAGTATTTT
TRBV13	many	TRBJ2-2	TRBD2	CASNLQLAGYTGELFF	TGTGCCAGCAACTTACAACTAGCGGGGTACACCGGGGAGCTGTTTTTT
TRBV10-3	once	TRBJ2-5	-	CSINRHKETQYF	TGTTCCATCAATAGACACAAAGAGACCCAGTACTTC
TRBV11-1	-	TRBJ2-7	TRBD1	CASSWGQGFSPEQCF	TGTGCCAGCAGTTGGGGACAGGGATTTTCCCCCGAGCAGTGCTTC
TRBV11-2	once	TRBJ2-3	-	CASNLVCINTDTLYF	TGTGCCAGCAACTTAGTCTGTATTAACACAGATACGCTGTATTTT
TRBV4-3	-	TRBJ2-1	-	CPSNQQGGRASDEQFF	TGCCCCAGCAACCAGCAAGGGGGGAGGGCCTCGGATGAGCAGTTCTTC
TRBV11-3	few	TRBJ2-5	-	CASSLGGADQETQYF	TGTGCCAGCAGCTTAGGAGGGGCAGACCAAGAGACCCAGTACTTC
TRBV4-1	-	TRBJ2-3	-	CTSSQAKPGTDTQYF	TGCACCAGCAGCCAAGCGAAGCCGGGTACAGATACGCAGTATTTT
TRBV6-2/TRBV6-3	-	TRBJ2-1	-	CVSSYGGVSYNEQFF	TGTGTCAGCAGTTACGGAGGGGTCTCCTACAACGAGCAGTTCTTC
TRBV7-9	-	TRBJ2-1	TRBD1	CASMIGTGNNEQFF	TGTGCCAGCATGATAGGGACAGGGAACAATGAGCAGTTCTTC
TRBV29-1	many	TRBJ2-3	-	CSVGATDTQYF	TGCAGCGTTGGAGCGACAGATACGCAGTATTTT
TRBV11-3	-	TRBJ2-1	-	CASSLDLVDGEQFF	TGTGCCAGCAGCTTAGATTTGGTAGACGGTGAGCAGTTCTTC
TRBV11-3	-	TRBJ2-1	-	CANSLGAASYNEQFF	TGTGCCAACAGCCTAGGAGCGGCCTCCTACAATGAGCAGTTCTTC
TRBV20-1	-	TRBJ2-5	TRBD2	CSARGRGLAGAETQYF	TGCAGTGCTAGAGGTCGGGGACTAGCGGGAGCAGAGACCCAGTACTTC
TRBV6-1	-	TRBJ2-3	-	CASSEISTGKADAQYF	TGTGCCAGCAGTGAAATCTCTACCGGGAAAGCAGATGCGCAGTATTTT
TRBV4-2	-	TRBJ2-4	-	CASSQAQANGSLAKNIQHF	TGTGCTAGCAGCCAAGCGCAGGCTAACGGATCGTTAGCCAAAAACATTCAGCACTTC
TRBV20-1	-	TRBJ2-1	-	CGARSTIPSIQFF	TGCGGTGCTAGAAGCACAATACCTTCTATTCAGTTCTTC
TRBV7-9	-	TRBJ2-7	TRBD1	CASSLAIGQGASYEQHF	TGTGCCAGCAGCTTAGCTATCGGACAGGGCGCCTCCTACGAGCAGCACTTC
TRBV10-2	-	TRBJ1-1	-	CASKLRETNTEAFF	TGCGCCAGCAAACTTAGGGAGACGAACACTGAAGCTTTCTTT
TRBV29-1	-	TRBJ2-3	TRBD2	CSVEGTSGGRRTDMQYF	TGCAGCGTCGAAGGGACTAGCGGGGGGAGGAGAACAGATATGCAGTATTTT
TRBV7-9	-	TRBJ1-4	-	CISGIPGPGAF	TGTATCAGCGGCATTCCAGGGCCAGGGGCGTTT
TRBV4-3	many	TRBJ2-1	-	CASSQTRTDYNEQFF	TGCGCCAGCAGCCAAACCCGGACAGATTACAATGAGCAGTTCTTC
TRBV4-3	-	TRBJ2-4	-	CASSQESDERQNTQYF	TGCGCCAGCAGCCAAGAATCCGACGAGCGCCAAAACACTCAATACTTC
TRBV6-5	medium-sized	TRBJ2-7	-	CASSPRTVSSYEQYF	TGTGCCAGCAGCCCTCGGACAGTCAGCTCCTACGAGCAGTACTTC
TRBV5-1	-	TRBJ2-3	-	CASSLDGSSNQPQYF	TGCGCCAGCAGCTTGGACGGGTCGAGCAATCAGCCCCAGTATTTT
TRBV6-5	-	TRBJ1-1	TRBD1	CASKGTGMNTKAFF	TGTGCCAGCAAGGGGACAGGGATGAACACTAAAGCTTTCTTT
TRBV11-2	-	TRBJ2-2	-	CASSLGAGELFF	TGTGCCAGTAGCTTAGGGGCCGGGGAGCTGTTTTTT
TRBV29-1	many	TRBJ2-5	-	CSARWETQYF	TGCAGCGCACGGTGGGAGACCCAGTACTTC
TRBV4-1	-	TRBJ1-5	-	CVSSLEESRNQAQHF	TGCGTCAGCAGCCTAGAGGAGTCCCGGAATCAGGCCCAGCATTTT
TRBV28	once	TRBJ2-3	TRBD1	CASWGQGVTDTRYF	TGTGCCAGCTGGGGACAGGGGGTCACAGATACGCGGTATTTT
TRBV12-3/TRBV12-4	many	TRBJ2-2	-	CASSLGATGELFF	TGTGCCAGCAGTTTAGGTGCGACCGGGGAGCTGTTTTTT
TRBV20-1	-	TRBJ1-5	TRBD1	CSTRTPCRGQSNQPQHF	TGCAGTACTAGGACCCCCTGCAGGGGGCAGAGCAATCAGCCCCAGCACTTT
TRBV29-1	-	TRBJ1-1	TRBD1	CGVTLGQNTEAYF	TGCGGCGTAACCTTGGGACAGAACACTGAAGCTTACTTT
TRBV19	few	TRBJ2-2	-	CASSIGQGGTGELFF	TGTGCCAGTAGTATCGGCCAGGGCGGGACCGGGGAGCTGTTTTTT
TRBV6-1	-	TRBJ1-2	-	CASSGGHLVYGYTF	TGTGCCAGCAGTGGAGGACACCTGGTCTATGGCTATACCTTC
TRBV12-3/TRBV12-4	many	TRBJ1-5	-	CASSRGTSREPQHF	TGTGCCAGCAGCCGCGGGACCTCCAGGGAGCCCCAGCATTTT
TRBV6-6	many	TRBJ1-5	-	CASRRGNQPQHF	TGTGCCAGCAGAAGGGGAAATCAGCCCCAGCATTTT
TRBV2	few	TRBJ1-3	-	CASSEQGGLGNTIYF	TGTGCCAGCAGTGAACAAGGGGGTTTAGGAAACACCATATATTTT
TRBV10-3	once	TRBJ2-1	-	CAISGGGLWDEQFF	TGTGCCATCAGTGGTGGGGGCCTGTGGGATGAGCAGTTCTTC
TRBV12-3/TRBV12-4	-	TRBJ1-1	-	CASRGSEAFF	TGTGCCAGCAGAGGGAGTGAAGCTTTCTTT
TRBV7-9	-	TRBJ1-1	TRBD1	CASCGETGTVNTEAFF	TGTGCCAGCTGCGGAGAGACGGGGACAGTGAACACTGAAGCTTTCTTT
TRBV11-3	-	TRBJ2-7	TRBD2	CASRRASGGSYGEYF	TGTGCCAGCAGGAGGGCTAGCGGGGGCTCCTACGGGGAGTACTTC
TRBV15	-	TRBJ2-3	TRBD2	CATSRLADTDTQYF	TGTGCCACCAGCAGACTAGCGGACACAGATACGCAGTATTTT
TRBV11-1	-	TRBJ2-2	TRBD1	CASSPGDRGCAGELFF	TGTGCCAGCAGCCCTGGGGACAGGGGATGCGCCGGGGAGCTGTTTTTT
TRBV11-3	-	TRBJ2-7	TRBD1	CASGLGTGKHEQYF	TGTGCCAGTGGCCTAGGGACAGGGAAACACGAGCAGTACTTC
TRBV5-4	many	TRBJ2-3	TRBD2	CASSPRLLPGAGTDTQYF	TGTGCCAGCAGCCCGAGGTTATTGCCAGGAGCGGGAACAGATACGCAGTATTTT
TRBV12-3/TRBV12-4	-	TRBJ2-2	TRBD1	CASSRDSYTGKLFF	TGTGCCAGCAGTAGGGACAGCTACACCGGGAAGCTGTTTTTT
TRBV20-1	-	TRBJ2-2	TRBD2	CSVTSGGNTGELFF	TGCAGTGTCACTAGCGGGGGTAACACCGGGGAGCTGTTTTTT
TRBV12-3/TRBV12-4	many	TRBJ1-2	TRBD1	CASRYGQGVTF	TGTGCCAGCAGATACGGACAGGGGGTAACCTTC
TRBV5-4	many	TRBJ2-2	-	CASSWPGTGELFF	TGTGCCAGCAGCTGGCCCGGGACCGGGGAGCTGTTTTTT
TRBV29-1	many	TRBJ2-7	TRBD1	CSAEAGTASYEQYF	TGCAGCGCTGAGGCCGGGACAGCCTCCTACGAGCAGTACTTC
TRBV6-6	-	TRBJ2-3	-	CASRPRVTAFCNQPQYF	TGTGCCAGCAGGCCCCGGGTCACGGCGTTTTGCAATCAGCCTCAGTATTTT
TRBV6-2/TRBV6-3	-	TRBJ1-5	-	CASSYVDDQPQHF	TGTGCCAGCAGTTACGTAGACGATCAGCCCCAACATTTT
TRBV29-1	-	TRBJ1-2	-	CSVEEYVQGHTNYGYTF	TGCAGCGTTGAAGAGTACGTTCAGGGCCATACTAACTATGGCTACACCTTC
TRBV6-1	many	TRBJ2-7	-	CASSSGAFGSYEQYF	TGTGCCAGCAGTTCTGGGGCATTCGGCTCCTACGAGCAGTACTTC
TRBV10-2	-	TRBJ2-1	-	CASRTGETTYDEQFF	TGCGCCAGCAGAACGGGGGAGACGACTTACGATGAGCAGTTCTTC
TRBV11-2	-	TRBJ1-1	-	CANSFAGKNTEAFF	TGTGCTAACAGCTTCGCGGGAAAGAACACTGAAGCTTTCTTT
TRBV4-1	-	TRBJ2-5	TRBD2	CASSQEELAGEETQYF	TGCGCCAGCAGCCAAGAGGAACTAGCGGGGGAGGAGACCCAGTACTTC